This paragraph covers one TCR beta chain sequence. The antigen it binds to is not known. Base-call qualities are not available, and no considerably larger clone is one nucleotide away. This sample is part of a study of CD8 T cell repertoires and HIV-1 epitope variants (dated by TCRdb to 2018 to 2021). Background for the entire study: In separate culture wells, T cells were stimulated with each of twenty-five peptides that represented autologous and known Gag and Nef epitope variants. A CMV, EBV and flu peptide pool, the Ebola AY9 epitope as negative control, and a no-peptide well were included as control conditions. Three Gag epitope families and Nef HW9 and YT9 were included among the tested epitopes. T cells were enriched using the EasySep Human T Cell Enrichment Kit and then co-cultured with an equal number of autologous T cell-negative cells acting as antigen-presenting cells. Cultures were maintained for 10 days in IMDM with gentamicin, and half-media changes adding IL-2, IL-7 and IL-15 were performed on days 3 and 7. An aliquot of 1M T cells was saved as an uncultured baseline condition, separate from the roughly 83 T cell cultures. A total of 83 T cell cultures were run, with each culture condition performed in triplicate except for one peptide, which was performed in duplicate. General study outcomes and caveats: The Nef KF9 family was recognized by five clonotypes and the HW9 family by one, and no responses to the TAALDMSHF plasma variant were observed. Of the nine antigen-specific TCR beta clonotypes identified, over five appeared cross-reactive for autologous or known escape epitope variants. The assay could identify only TCR beta chains and pointed to proliferation in response to antigen, not to T cell function or cytokine profile.

The CDR3 measures 12 amino acids from cysteine to phenylalanine. Just the 36-base CDR3 DNA is kept, in frame starting at base 1. CDR1 is given as MNHEY and CDR2 as SMNVEV, both from the germline V gene (reference sequence). Germline trimming amounts to 11 bases on V and 5 bases on J, with 8 as the count of junction bases outside the gene matches. The EasySep Human CD8+ T Cell Enrichment Kit was used on day 10 to isolate CD8+ T cells from every culture. Sequencing of TCR beta CDR3 regions was performed at survey depth on the immunoSEQ platform. The QIAamp DNA micro kit was used to extract genomic DNA from every cultured and uncultured CD8+ T cell population. The authors processed their data as follows. Samples with fewer than 5,000 productive reads were excluded, which removed about 7% of the roughly 80 HIV peptide-stimulated cultures. A MANAFEST web app trimmed sequences to CDR3 and removed nonproductive sequences, CDR3s under 5 amino acids, and those not starting C or ending F/W. Clonotypes were classified as antigen-specific only if expansion was observed in at least 2 of 3 replicates versus the no-peptide control at FDR 0.01, only within one epitope family. A specific clonotype also had to show a frequency at least fivefold higher than in wells stimulated with peptides from other epitope families. TCRdb holds this immuneACCESS table with in-frame rearrangements only. Some clones are missing; in checked studies, unresolved V genes explain under half, and the rest has no known cause. Clone size and the V and J calls come from that table; the DNA yielded D and trimming. For this sample there are about 4,900 clones; about 62% appear just once. The biggest ten clones account for over 40% of the sample.

The sequenced sample was cultured CD8+ T cells derived from PBMCs. The V and J genes are TRBV27 and TRBJ2-7; 8 central bases correspond to TRBD1. This TCR came from a male donor with HIV. The CDR3 sequence is CACSGQGHEQYF. The base sequence is TGTGCCTGCTCCGGACAGGGCCACGAGCAGTACTTC.